The present T cell receptor beta chain was sequenced within a study of a mutant IDH1 vaccine in newly diagnosed glioma. Study-wide background: Treated patients had a mean age of 40.4 years and a sex split that was roughly 60% male and about 40% female. Study-wide points: Changes in the top peripheral T cell clonotypes seemingly had no bearing on pseudoprogression.

Time point specified: baseline, week 1 (first vaccination visit). The treatment is: pre-vaccination baseline after standard-of-care therapy. As concerns this clone: Its antigen is not known.

Repertoires were generated with immunoSEQ multiplex PCR, while TCRdb's copy carries only in-frame clones and drops some. The sample lists tens of thousands of clones; roughly 87% were seen once. The receptor was isolated from a man under 40 with glioma. Source: PBMCs, taken from a glioma patient treated with radiotherapy, temozolomide or both.

The CDR3, as DNA: TGTGCCAGCAGCCCCACCTTTGTCGGGGAGCTGTTTTTT. This gives the protein CASSPTFVGELFF. V gene TRBV27 combines with J gene TRBJ2-2; D unclear. Trimming removed 6 bases at V and 7 bases at J, with 12 bases between. CDR3 length equals 13 residues. Per the germline V gene, CDR1 is MNHEY and CDR2 is SMNVEV (reference sequence).